The next 13 T cell receptor beta chains were all read from a single sample in a study of cytomegalovirus exposure and HLA in healthy donors. Generated by immunoSEQ multiplex PCR, the TCRdb table keeps only in-frame clones and is missing some. Among about 92,000 clones listed, 93% were seen once. Sequenced: PBMCs. These receptors originate from a woman aged 25 to 39 in good health and CMV-seropositive.

This chain joins TRBV19 and TRBJ2-5, with TRBD1 matching 12 bases. The germline gives CDR1 LNHDA, CDR2 SQIVND (reference sequence). Trimming cost V 7 bases and J 5 bases; bases outside gene matches: 17. This CDR3 comprises 18 residues. The CDR3 DNA reads as TGTGCCAGTATGAAGGGACAGGGGGCTTTCATCTCTAGGGAGACCCAGTACTTC. Amino acids: CASMKGQGAFISRETQYF.

The count of this clone is one. The chain carries TRBV6-1 and TRBJ2-5, with D unclear. The V and J ends lost 0 bases and 2 bases respectively, with 13 bases between them. The V gene's germline CDR1 is MNHNS and CDR2 SASEGT. This CDR3 comprises 16 residues. The CDR3 nucleotides are TGTGCCAGCAGTGAAGCCCGTCGTCACTGGCAAGAGACCCAGTACTTC. This codes for CASSEARRHWQETQYF.

V is TRBV27 and J is TRBJ2-7; 9 nucleotides match TRBD2. CDR1 and CDR2 (germline): MNHEY, SMNVEV (reference sequence). J was trimmed by 6 bases and V by 3 bases; bases with no gene match: 15. The CDR3 spans 17 residues. CDR3 region: CASSFGAGGPIVGEQYF. The DNA for the CDR3 is TGTGCCAGCAGTTTTGGGGCGGGAGGGCCGATCGTGGGCGAGCAGTACTTC.

V usage is TRBV30 and J usage is TRBJ2-6; D is uncertain. There are 14 residues in the CDR3. The germline CDR1 and CDR2 sequences are GTSNPN and SVGIG (reference sequence). V lost 5 bases and J 0 bases, leaving 8 bases between the germline ends. The CDR3 nucleotides are TGTGCCTGGGAAGCCCACTCTGGGGCCAACGTCCTGACTTTC. It is translated as CAWEAHSGANVLTF.

Concerning this clone: The sample holds other DNA sequences that translate to the same CDR3. This sequence joins TRBV15 and TRBJ1-1, with D unresolved. The V and J ends lost 0 bases and 0 bases respectively, with 5 bases between them. Germline CDR1 is LNHNV and CDR2 is YYDKDF (reference sequence). This CDR3 has 14 residues. In DNA, the CDR3 is TGTGCCACCAGCAGAGACCGTGTGAACACTGAAGCTTTCTTT. Amino acid sequence: CATSRDRVNTEAFF.

The chain is built from TRBV7-2 and TRBJ2-3; 8 bases fit TRBD2. This CDR3 region has 16 residues. Germline CDR1 SGHTA, CDR2 FQGNSA. V shed 2 bases, J shed 6 bases, and the junction held 10 bases outside the gene matches. The CDR3 region has the DNA TGTGCCAGCAGCTTAAGTCGAGCGGGAGTCAGGGATACGCAGTATTTT. Its translation is CASSLSRAGVRDTQYF.

This sequence joins TRBV28 and TRBJ2-1; tentatively, D is TRBD1 (6 bases). V was trimmed by 4 bases and J by 5 bases, leaving 18 bases between them. CDR3 size: 16 residues. CDR1 is MDHEN, CDR2 SYDVKM, per germline. The CDR3 DNA sequence: TGTGCCAGCAGTTCCACGACAGGACTGGGGGACAATGAGCAGTTCTTC. It is translated as CASSSTTGLGDNEQFF.

The table lists this clone with a count of one. The CDR3 DNA reads as TGTGCCACCTCGGGACAGATCTTCTACGAGCAGTACTTC. Its protein is CATSGQIFYEQYF. The chain couples TRBV15 to TRBJ2-7, with TRBD1 matching over 7 bases. CDR3 length: 13 residues. In germline, CDR1 is LNHNV, CDR2 YYDKDF (reference sequence). Unmatched junction bases numbered 7, after V lost 8 bases and J lost 3 bases.

In DNA form, the CDR3 reads TGTGCCAGCAGCTTAGTTATTGCGGGAGGGCCGGATGAGCAGTTCTTC. Translating gives CASSLVIAGGPDEQFF. The V gene is TRBV7-9, the J gene TRBJ2-1, with 9 bases identical to TRBD2. V dropped 1 base and J dropped 8; count of bases not matched to a gene: 9. CDR3 length: 16 residues. Germline V CDR1 and CDR2: SEHNR, FQNEAQ (reference sequence).

The chain links TRBV18 to TRBJ2-5, with D perhaps matching TRBD1 (5 bases). Trimming cost V 2 bases and J 4 bases, with 11 bases left between them. The CDR3 runs to 14 residues. Germline CDR1 and CDR2: KGHSH and LQKENI. The DNA for the CDR3 is TGTGCCAGCTCACCAGTCGTGGGGCCAGAGACCCAGTACTTC. This translates into CASSPVVGPETQYF.

The chain recombines TRBV30 with TRBJ1-1, with a weak D call TRBD1 (5 bases). CDR3 size: 16 residues. Deletions cut 0 bases from V and 2 bases from J, with 16 bases between. CDR1 and CDR2 from the germline V gene are GTSNPN and SVGIG (reference sequence). DNA of the CDR3: TGTGCCTGGAGTGTACGGGGGGACGGACTTAACACTGAAGCTTTCTTT. It is translated as CAWSVRGDGLNTEAFF.

The V call is TRBV4-1, the J call TRBJ2-7, with 9 bases fitting TRBD2. The CDR3 spans 16 residues. The germline CDR1 and CDR2 sequences are MGHRA and YSYEKL. The V gene end was trimmed by 0 bases and the J gene end by 2 bases; junction bases not matched to a gene: 5. CDR3 in amino acids: CASSQDWTSVTYEQYF. DNA of the CDR3: TGCGCCAGCAGCCAAGATTGGACTAGCGTCACCTACGAGCAGTACTTC.

This clone was seen a handful of times. The CDR3 DNA reads as TGTGCCGGGGGAGGGGGAACTGGTGAAAAACTGTTTTTT. This encodes CAGGGGTGEKLFF. The rearrangement joins TRBV30 to TRBJ1-4, with TRBD1 as a possible D gene (6 bases). V was trimmed by 8 bases and J by 7 bases, leaving 17 bases between them. CDR3 length equals 13 residues. Germline CDR1 is GTSNPN and CDR2 is SVGIG (reference sequence).